This TCR beta chain was captured by sequencing in a study of cytomegalovirus exposure and HLA in healthy donors (dated by TCRdb to 2017 to 2019). A note on the overall study: According to an earlier analysis of several hundred of the donors, some 170 million T cells yielded 117 million unique TCR beta sequences and 250 to 350 Gb of sequence data. An early release covering some 640 HLA-typed donors comprised 250 to 350 gigabases of sequencing data and around 80 million unique TCR sequences. Among the roughly 430 genotyped donors, under 90% belonged to the genetic ancestry cluster associated with self-reported Caucasian donors. The study was designed to test whether signatures of past pathogen exposure could be identified by cataloging public T cell receptors. The T cell repertoires of around 670 subjects were profiled by immunosequencing and related to cytomegalovirus serostatus. Along with the roughly 700-subject first cohort, a separate validation cohort of over a hundred different subjects was used. The study combined high-throughput TCR immunosequencing, statistical association of individual TCRs with disease status, and machine learning to predict cytomegalovirus infection status. In a later analysis, previously published TCR beta repertoires from 500 to 750 donors were re-analyzed and high-resolution HLA genotyping was added so that TCR occurrence patterns could be studied. Rather than drawing on any new phenotypic data, the later analysis identified candidate immune exposures from TCR beta sequences and the way those sequences occurred across donors. An earlier analysis of fewer than 700 of the donors applied high-throughput TCR beta sequencing to assess whether each TCR beta V gene segment acted as functional or pseudogenic. Donor age, sex, ethnicity and CMV serostatus were collected together with the repertoire data. A later genetic analysis used genome-wide SNP genotypes for about 60% of the roughly 700 donors, treating that subset as a discovery cohort. Every repertoire in the discovery cohort had been generated on one and the same sequencing platform. Both class I and class II loci were covered by HLA typing, at four-digit resolution. Typing coverage varied by locus: roughly 629-630 donors for A, B, C, DRB1 and DQB1; approximately 500 for DQA1; over 600 for DPA1; approximately 470 for DPB1. Because of strong linkage in the cohort, five DR-DQ haplotypes were treated as single units for association and clustering. On average, around 200,000 unique TCR beta nucleotide sequences were sequenced per donor among about 400 genotyped donors of the cohort, with 15% to 20% of those sequences being non-productive.

The CDR3 contains 14 residues, cysteine and phenylalanine counted. The CDR3 DNA has 42 bases and is translated from base 1. From a lookup of the germline V gene (reference sequence), CDR1 and CDR2 are MNHEY and SMNVEV. The junction carries 9 bases between V and J, which are trimmed by 3 bases and 4 bases respectively. Library creation used the immunoSEQ multiplex PCR assay. For the multiplex PCR, a mixture combining 60 forward primers for TCR Vbeta segments and 13 reverse primers for TCR Jbeta segments was used. A multiplex PCR assay on genomic DNA amplified the CDR3 region of rearranged TCR beta genes. The Illumina HiSeq System was used to sequence the amplified TCR beta libraries as 87-base-pair reads. Per the source publication's procedure: Across the 640 or so repertoires, a later analysis counted tens of millions of unique TCR beta chains, some 11 million of which were shared by at least two donors. A nearest-neighbor algorithm error-corrected the raw reads and collapsed the reads into unique sequences, merging closely related sequences to remove PCR and sequencing errors. CDR3 sequences were aligned to IMGT reference sequences to assign V, D and J gene segments. For a sequence to be retained, a match of at least six nucleotides was required to both a V gene segment and a J gene segment. Rearrangements were called productive when the CDR3 lacked stop codons and stayed in frame with V and J; all others were non-productive. Following IMGT convention, CDR3 was defined as the stretch from the second conserved V-encoded cysteine to the conserved J-encoded phenylalanine. Sequences without an unambiguous match to a single V gene segment were excluded from the earlier analysis of several hundred of the donors. In an earlier analysis of approximately 560 of the donors, a V segment was called functional when productive rearrangements were above 56.7%, and segregating when the standard deviation between donors exceeded 5%. A statistical classification framework was built to diagnose cytomegalovirus status from the catalog of TCR beta chain sequences. In a later analysis, TCR nucleotide sequences were compared against IMGT/GENE-DB human TR gene sequences so that V and J genes could be assigned. Using the TCRdist pipeline, a later analysis assigned CDR3 sequences along with most-parsimonious VDJ recombination scenarios. A later analysis defined each TCR beta chain by its CDR3 amino acid sequence plus V-gene family, and excluded reads lacking a unique V-gene family. To address suspected cross-contamination and a sequencing artifact, a later analysis removed under 600 highly shared, low-generation-probability nucleotide sequences. In a later analysis, a clonal expansion index for each public chain was calculated from normalized within-repertoire ranks of inferred template counts. Generation probabilities in a later analysis came from a VDJ recombination model fitted to out-of-frame rearrangements, and those results were checked against IGoR. In a later analysis, hypergeometric tests were used to score TCR-TCR, TCR-HLA and TCR-CMV co-occurrence, with a repertoire-size bias correction applied to TCR pairs. In a later analysis, false discovery rates were estimated by permuting HLA or CMV assignments 20 times. In a later analysis, co-occurring TCRs were grouped using DBSCAN, with TCRdist sequence similarity added in when clustering inside HLA-allele-positive subsets. Co-occurrence clustering excluded repertoires with fewer than 30,000 or more than 120,000 public chains, plus five with anomalous nucleotide sharing. In TCRdb, the immuneACCESS table is reduced to in-frame sequences with V and J assigned. These tables do not hold every clone; where another copy was compared, an unresolved V gene accounts for under half, and the others remain unexplained. The V and J calls and the clone size are those of that table, but D and trimming were determined from the DNA. The sample yields 110,000 to 150,000 clones; roughly four fifths were counted once. The ten top clones hold roughly 9.7% of the sample.

Paper-wide results and their limitations: The classifier was reported to diagnose cytomegalovirus status with high specificity and sensitivity in both the original and validation cohorts. A group of highly shared sequence variants was considered likely to be a technical artifact of the sequencing pipeline. Most TCR sequences were seen in very few donors, while some public TCRs were found in many individuals. Some IMGT-functional V segments, including TRBV6-2 and TRBV6-3, could not be told apart with the 87-base-pair reads, so those segments were excluded. Linkage disequilibrium might explain the correlated functional status among segregating V segments, but an unknown experimental factor could not be excluded. The authors suggested that the approach could potentially be generalized to other disease states and immunological phenotypes. A total of fewer than 200 TCR beta chains were listed by the study as associated with cytomegalovirus. Because HLA typing was missing for some donors at each locus, association tests included only the typed subset. In vitro tests confirmed that a few of the cytomegalovirus-associated TCR beta chains recognize cytomegalovirus antigens. An association between a missense DCLRE1C variant and V-gene and J-gene trimming of TCR beta chains was found in a later genetic analysis and replicated in an independent cohort. In a later analysis, some 18,000 TCR beta sequences were associated with specific HLA alleles at a false discovery rate of 0.05. In a later analysis, HLA-associated TCR beta chains were found to be more clonally expanded and to have lower generation probabilities than equally common non-associated chains. In a later analysis, most CMV-associated TCR beta chains were found to appear HLA-restricted, with HLA associations seemingly driven largely by CMV exposure. A further reported finding was that TCR beta sequences accurately predicted the HLA-A and HLA-B alleles for most subjects in the first cohort. For the cohort, immune exposure information was limited to CMV serostatus. Because counts were too low, about 17 rarely observed V segments, including chromosome 9 orphons, were excluded from the earlier analysis of some 540 of the donors. When HLA alleles, especially DR and DQ, strongly co-occurred, attributing TCR associations to individual alleles was difficult. In an earlier analysis of 587 of the donors, most TCR beta V segments appeared in productive rearrangements about 87% or about 30% of the time, broadly matching IMGT annotations. Compared with the approximately 600-donor mean, donors in an Asian-associated ancestry cluster had fewer N-insertions in productive TCRs, according to a later genetic analysis. Presence/absence analyses assumed roughly uniform sequencing depth across donors, an assumption that may not hold. Only TCR beta chains were sequenced in this cohort, and the absence of alpha or paired-chain data limited detectable features. In a later analysis, TCR association rates were found to vary across HLA loci, with the most associated TCRs seen for DRB1 alleles and the fewest for HLA-C alleles. A later analysis reported that several top co-occurrence clusters appeared linked to parvovirus B19, influenza, CMV and Epstein-Barr virus.

A remark on this clone: It has no known antigen specificity. The input lacks base qualities; no much larger clone sits a single base away.

The cohort consisted of 666 healthy bone marrow donors. At the time of sampling, all cohort members were nominally healthy, though unrecorded immune exposures were likely present. The donor was CMV seropositive and belonged to the group of 250 to 300 seropositive cohort members. Each donor provided a peripheral blood sample, and peripheral blood mononuclear cells were used for TCR beta sequencing. Genomic DNA was extracted from the blood cell samples with the Qiagen DNeasy Blood Extraction Kit. The clonotype was recovered from a woman aged 55-70 years in good health and CMV-seropositive. The chain is made from TRBV27 and TRBJ2-2, with the identity of the D gene unclear. The sample taken for sequencing was PBMCs. The CDR3 is CASSLGSRTGELFF. Here is the DNA: TGTGCCAGCAGTTTGGGCTCCCGCACCGGGGAGCTGTTTTTT.